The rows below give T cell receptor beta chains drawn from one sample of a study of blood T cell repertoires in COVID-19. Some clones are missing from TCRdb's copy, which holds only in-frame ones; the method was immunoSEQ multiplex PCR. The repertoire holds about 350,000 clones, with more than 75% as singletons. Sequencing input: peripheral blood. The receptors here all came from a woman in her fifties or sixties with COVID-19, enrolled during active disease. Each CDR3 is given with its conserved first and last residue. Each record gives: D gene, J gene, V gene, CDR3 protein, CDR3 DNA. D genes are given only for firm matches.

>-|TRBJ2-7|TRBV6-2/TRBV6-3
CASSVRGGSSYEQYF
TGTGCCAGCAGTGTGAGGGGGGGGAGTTCCTACGAGCAGTACTTC
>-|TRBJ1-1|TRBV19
CASSVQGGTEAFF
TGTGCCAGTAGTGTGCAGGGTGGGACTGAAGCTTTCTTT
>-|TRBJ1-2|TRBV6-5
CASYSPGRGYTF
TGTGCCAGCTACAGTCCCGGCCGTGGCTACACCTTC
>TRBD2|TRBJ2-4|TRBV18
CASSPTSGRAIKNIQYF
TGTGCCAGCTCCCCAACCAGCGGGAGGGCCATCAAAAACATTCAGTACTTC
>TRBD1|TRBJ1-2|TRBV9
CASSVEAQGASGYTF
TGTGCCAGCAGCGTAGAGGCACAGGGGGCCTCTGGCTACACCTTC
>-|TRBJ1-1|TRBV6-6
CASSYGTGEAFF
TGTGCCAGCAGTTACGGGACTGGTGAAGCTTTCTTT
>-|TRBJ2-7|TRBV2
CASSLMGQRTYEQYF
TGTGCCAGCAGTCTGATGGGACAAAGAACCTACGAGCAGTACTTC
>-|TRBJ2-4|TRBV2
CASRPPGEAKNIQYF
TGTGCCAGCCGACCCCCGGGAGAGGCCAAAAACATTCAGTACTTC
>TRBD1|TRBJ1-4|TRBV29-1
CSVRTGDNEKLFF
TGCAGCGTTCGGACAGGGGATAATGAAAAACTGTTTTTT
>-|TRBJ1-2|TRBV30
CAWSAGANYGYTF
TGTGCCTGGAGTGCCGGAGCTAACTATGGCTACACCTTC